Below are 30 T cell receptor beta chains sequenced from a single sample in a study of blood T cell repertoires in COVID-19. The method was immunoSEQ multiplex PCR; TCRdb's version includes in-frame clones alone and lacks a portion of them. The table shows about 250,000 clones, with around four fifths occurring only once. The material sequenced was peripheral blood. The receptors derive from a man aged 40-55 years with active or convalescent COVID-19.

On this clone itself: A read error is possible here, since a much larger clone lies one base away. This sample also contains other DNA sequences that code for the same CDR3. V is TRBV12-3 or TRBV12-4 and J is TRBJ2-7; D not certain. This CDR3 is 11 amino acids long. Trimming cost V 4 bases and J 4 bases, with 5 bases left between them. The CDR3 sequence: CASSSRYEQYF. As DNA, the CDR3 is TGTGCCAGCAGTTCCAGGTACGAGCAGTACTTC.

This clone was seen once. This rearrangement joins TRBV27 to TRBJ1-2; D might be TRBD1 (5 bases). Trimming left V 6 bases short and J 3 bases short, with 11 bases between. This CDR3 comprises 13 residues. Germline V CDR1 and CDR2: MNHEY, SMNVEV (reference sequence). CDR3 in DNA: TGTGCCAGCAGCCCAGGGCCCGACTATGGCTACACCTTC. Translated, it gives CASSPGPDYGYTF.

The CDR3: CASSFPGGETQYF. CDR3 bases: TGTGCCAGCAGCTTCCCAGGGGGAGAGACCCAGTACTTC. The chain uses TRBV5-5 and TRBJ2-5, with 7 bases aligning to TRBD1. The germline V gene has CDR1 SGHKS and CDR2 YYEKEE (reference sequence). The CDR3 loop spans 13 amino acids. V shed 2 bases and J 4 bases; nucleotides not matched to a gene: 2.

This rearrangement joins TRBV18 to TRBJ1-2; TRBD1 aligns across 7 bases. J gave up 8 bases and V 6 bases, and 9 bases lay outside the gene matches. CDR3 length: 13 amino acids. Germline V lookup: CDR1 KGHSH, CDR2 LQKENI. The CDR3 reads CASSRQGVVGYTF. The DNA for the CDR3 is TGTGCCAGCTCTCGACAGGGTGTTGTCGGCTACACCTTC.

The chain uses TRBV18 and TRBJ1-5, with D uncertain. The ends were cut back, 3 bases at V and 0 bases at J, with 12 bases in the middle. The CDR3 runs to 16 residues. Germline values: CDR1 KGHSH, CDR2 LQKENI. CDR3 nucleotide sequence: TGTGCCAGCTCACCCCAGAAAACAGATAGCAATCAGCCCCAGCATTTT. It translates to CASSPQKTDSNQPQHF. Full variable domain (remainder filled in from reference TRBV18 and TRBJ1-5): NAGVMQNPRHLVRRRGQEARLRCSPMKGHSHVYWYRQLPEEGLKFMVYLQKENIIDESGMPKERFSAEFPKEGPSILRIQQVVRGDSAAYFCASSPQKTDSNQPQHFGDGTRLSIL.

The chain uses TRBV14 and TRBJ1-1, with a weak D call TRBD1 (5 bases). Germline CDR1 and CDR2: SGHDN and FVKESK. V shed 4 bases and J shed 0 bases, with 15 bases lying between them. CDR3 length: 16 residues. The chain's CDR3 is CASSPSLGRVNTEAFF. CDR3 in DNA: TGTGCCAGCAGCCCCTCCCTCGGCAGGGTGAACACTGAAGCTTTCTTT.

The CDR3 loop is CSVEPLDSGAFHNEQFF. The CDR3 DNA reads TGCAGCGTTGAGCCTTTGGATTCGGGAGCTTTCCACAATGAGCAGTTCTTC. The chain couples TRBV29-1 to TRBJ2-1; possible D gene TRBD2, 6 bases. Per the germline V gene, CDR1 is SQVTM and CDR2 is ANQGSEA. The CDR3 runs 17 residues. The germline V and J ends were trimmed by 3 bases and 5 bases, with 23 bases remaining between them.

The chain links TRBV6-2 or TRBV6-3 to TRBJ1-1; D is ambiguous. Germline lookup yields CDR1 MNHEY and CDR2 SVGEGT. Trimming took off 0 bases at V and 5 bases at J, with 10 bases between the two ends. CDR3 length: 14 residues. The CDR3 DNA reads TGTGCCAGCAGTTACTCAGCGGGAAGGACTGAAGCTTTCTTT. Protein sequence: CASSYSAGRTEAFF.

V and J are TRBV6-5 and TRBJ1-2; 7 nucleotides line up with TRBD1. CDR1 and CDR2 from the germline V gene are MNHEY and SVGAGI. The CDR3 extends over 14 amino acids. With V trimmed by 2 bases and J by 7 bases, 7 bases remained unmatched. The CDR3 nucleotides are TGTGCCAGCAGTTACGGGGACAGACGCAGTGGCTACACCTTC. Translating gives CASSYGDRRSGYTF.

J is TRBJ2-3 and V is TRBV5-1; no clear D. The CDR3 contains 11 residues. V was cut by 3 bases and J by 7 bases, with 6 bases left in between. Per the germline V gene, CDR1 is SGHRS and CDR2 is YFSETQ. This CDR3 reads CASSWANTQYF. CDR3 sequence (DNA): TGCGCCAGCAGCTGGGCCAATACGCAGTATTTT. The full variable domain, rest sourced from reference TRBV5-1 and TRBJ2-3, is KAGVTQTPRYLIKTRGQQVTLSCSPISGHRSVSWYQQTPGQGLQFLFEYFSETQRNKGNFPGRFSGRQFSNSRSEMNVSTLELGDSALYLCASSWANTQYFGPGTRLTVL.

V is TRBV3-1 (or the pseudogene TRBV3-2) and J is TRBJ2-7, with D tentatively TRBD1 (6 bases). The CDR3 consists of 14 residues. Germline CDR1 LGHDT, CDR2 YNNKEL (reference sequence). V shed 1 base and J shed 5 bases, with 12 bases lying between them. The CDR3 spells CASSQGGPPNEQYF. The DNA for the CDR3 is TGTGCCAGCAGCCAAGGGGGGCCCCCCAACGAGCAGTACTTC.

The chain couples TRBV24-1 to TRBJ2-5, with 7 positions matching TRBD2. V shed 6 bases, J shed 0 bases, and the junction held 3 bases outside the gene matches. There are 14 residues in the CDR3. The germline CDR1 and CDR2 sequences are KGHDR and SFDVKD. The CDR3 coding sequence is TGTGCCACCAGTCGAGCGGGGAACCAAGAGACCCAGTACTTC. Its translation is CATSRAGNQETQYF.

CDR3 in DNA: TGTGCCAGCAGTTCCCCAGGATGGCCCCAGCATTTT. This codes for CASSSPGWPQHF. The rearrangement uses TRBV27 and TRBJ1-5; D remains unclear. V lost 4 bases, J lost 9 bases, and 10 bases lay in between. The CDR3 contains 12 residues. CDR1 is MNHEY and CDR2 is SMNVEV in the germline V gene (reference sequence).

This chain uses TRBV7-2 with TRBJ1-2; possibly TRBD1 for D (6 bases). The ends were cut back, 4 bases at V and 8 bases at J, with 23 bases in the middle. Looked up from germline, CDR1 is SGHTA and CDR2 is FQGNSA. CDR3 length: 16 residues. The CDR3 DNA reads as TGTGCCAGCAGCTCACCCCGGGACAACTATGCGCGAGGCTACACCTTC. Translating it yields CASSSPRDNYARGYTF.

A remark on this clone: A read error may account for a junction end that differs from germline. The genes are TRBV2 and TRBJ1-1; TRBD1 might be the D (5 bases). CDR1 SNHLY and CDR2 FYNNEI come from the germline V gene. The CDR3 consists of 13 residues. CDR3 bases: TGTGCCAGCAGCTCACTCCAGGGTTTTTACGCTTCCTTT. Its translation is CASSSLQGFYASF. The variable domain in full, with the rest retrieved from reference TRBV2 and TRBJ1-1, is EPEVTQTPSHQVTQMGQEVILRCVPISNHLYFYWYRQILGQKVEFLVSFYNNEISEKSEIFDDQFSVERPDGSNFTLKIRSTKLEDSAMYFCASSSLQGFYASFGQGTRLTVV.

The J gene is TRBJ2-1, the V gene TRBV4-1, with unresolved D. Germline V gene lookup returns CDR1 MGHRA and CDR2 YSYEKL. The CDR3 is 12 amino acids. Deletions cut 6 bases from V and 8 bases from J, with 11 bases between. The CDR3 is CASSYLNHEQFF. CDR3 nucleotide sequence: TGCGCCAGCAGTTACCTAAATCATGAGCAGTTCTTC.

CDR3 coding DNA: TGTGCCAGCAGCACTTCTCGGGGTCTGGAGGCTGGGGCCAACGTCCTGACTTTC. Its translation: CASSTSRGLEAGANVLTF. V is TRBV2 and J is TRBJ2-6; possibly TRBD2 for D (5 bases). The CDR3 is made up of 18 amino acids. The V gene lost 6 bases and the J gene lost 2 bases, with 20 bases spanning the gap. From germline, CDR1 is SNHLY and CDR2 FYNNEI.

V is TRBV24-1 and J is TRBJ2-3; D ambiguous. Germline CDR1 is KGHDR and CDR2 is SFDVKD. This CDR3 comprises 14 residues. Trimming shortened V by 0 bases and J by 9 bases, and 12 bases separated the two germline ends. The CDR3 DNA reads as TGTGCCACCAGTGATTTGCGTGGGCCCGGCACGCAGTATTTT. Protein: CATSDLRGPGTQYF.

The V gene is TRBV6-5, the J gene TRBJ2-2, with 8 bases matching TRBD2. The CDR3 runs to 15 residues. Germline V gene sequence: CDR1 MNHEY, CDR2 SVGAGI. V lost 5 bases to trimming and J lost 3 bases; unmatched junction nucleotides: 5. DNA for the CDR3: TGTGCCAGCAGTCTGGCGGGAGGTGACACCGGGGAGCTGTTTTTT. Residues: CASSLAGGDTGELFF.

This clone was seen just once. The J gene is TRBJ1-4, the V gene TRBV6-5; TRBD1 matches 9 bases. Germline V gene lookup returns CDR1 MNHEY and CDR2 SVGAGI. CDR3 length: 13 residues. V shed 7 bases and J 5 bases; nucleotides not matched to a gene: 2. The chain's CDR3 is CASTGTGNEKLFF. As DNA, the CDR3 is TGTGCCAGCACGGGGACAGGGAATGAAAAACTGTTTTTT.

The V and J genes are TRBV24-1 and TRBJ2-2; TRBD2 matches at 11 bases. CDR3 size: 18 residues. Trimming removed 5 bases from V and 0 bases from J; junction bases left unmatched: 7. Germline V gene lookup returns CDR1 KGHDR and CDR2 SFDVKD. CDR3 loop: CATSVGTSGTSNTGELFF. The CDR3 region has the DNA TGTGCCACCAGTGTCGGGACTAGCGGCACCTCGAACACCGGGGAGCTGTTTTTT.

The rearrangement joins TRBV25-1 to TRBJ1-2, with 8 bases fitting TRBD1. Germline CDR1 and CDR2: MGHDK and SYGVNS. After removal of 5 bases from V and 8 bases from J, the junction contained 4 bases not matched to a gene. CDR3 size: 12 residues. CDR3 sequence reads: CASSPGGYGYTF. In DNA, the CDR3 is TGTGCCAGCAGTCCAGGGGGCTACGGCTACACCTTC.

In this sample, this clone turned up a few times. The CDR3 reads CASSPGTGFDYTF. The CDR3 DNA is TGTGCCAGCAGTCCCGGGACAGGGTTCGACTACACCTTC. The V and J genes are TRBV6-4 and TRBJ1-2, with 9 bases matching TRBD1. CDR1 is MRHNA, CDR2 SNTAGT, per germline. The CDR3 spans 13 residues. Trimming cost V 5 bases and J 10 bases; bases outside gene matches: 8.

As DNA, the CDR3 is TGTGCCAGCAGCCCCAGGACAGGGGGCACAGATACGCAGTATTTT. The encoded protein is CASSPRTGGTDTQYF. V usage is TRBV9 and J usage is TRBJ2-3, with 9 bases aligning to TRBD1. V dropped 4 bases and J dropped 1; count of bases not matched to a gene: 4. The germline gives CDR1 SGDLS, CDR2 YYNGEE. The CDR3 has 15 residues.

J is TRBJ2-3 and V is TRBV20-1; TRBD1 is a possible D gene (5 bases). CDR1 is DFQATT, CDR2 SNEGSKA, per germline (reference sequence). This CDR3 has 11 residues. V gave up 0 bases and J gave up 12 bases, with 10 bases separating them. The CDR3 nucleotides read TGCAGTGCTAGAGACGACAGCCCCCAGTATTTT. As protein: CSARDDSPQYF.

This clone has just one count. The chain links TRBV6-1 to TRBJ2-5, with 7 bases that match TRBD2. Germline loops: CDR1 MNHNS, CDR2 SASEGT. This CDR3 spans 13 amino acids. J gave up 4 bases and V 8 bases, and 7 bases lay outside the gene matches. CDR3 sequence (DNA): TGTGCCAGCGGGAGGGGCGAGGGAGAGACCCAGTACTTC. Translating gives CASGRGEGETQYF.

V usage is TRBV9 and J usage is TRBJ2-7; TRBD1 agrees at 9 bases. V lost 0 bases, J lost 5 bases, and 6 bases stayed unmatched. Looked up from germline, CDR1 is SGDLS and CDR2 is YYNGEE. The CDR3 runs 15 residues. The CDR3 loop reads CASSVGGQGTHEQYF. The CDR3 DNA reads TGTGCCAGCAGCGTAGGGGGACAGGGAACCCACGAGCAGTACTTC.

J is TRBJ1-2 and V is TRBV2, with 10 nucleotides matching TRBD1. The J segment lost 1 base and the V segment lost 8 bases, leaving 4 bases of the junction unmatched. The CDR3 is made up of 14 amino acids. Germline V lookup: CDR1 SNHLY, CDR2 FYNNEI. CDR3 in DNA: TGTGCCAGCGGACAGGGGGTGGATAACTATGGCTACACCTTC. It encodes CASGQGVDNYGYTF.

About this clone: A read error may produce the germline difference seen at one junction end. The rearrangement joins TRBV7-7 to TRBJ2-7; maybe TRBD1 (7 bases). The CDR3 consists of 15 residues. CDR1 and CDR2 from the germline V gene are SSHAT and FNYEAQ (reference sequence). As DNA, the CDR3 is TGTGCTAGCAGCTTAAAAGGAGGGGGCGGGTACGAGCAGTACTTC. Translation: CASSLKGGGGYEQYF.

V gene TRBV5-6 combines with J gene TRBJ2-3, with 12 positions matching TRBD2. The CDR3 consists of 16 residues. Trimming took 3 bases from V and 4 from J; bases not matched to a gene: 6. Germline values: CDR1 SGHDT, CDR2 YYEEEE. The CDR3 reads CASSYGLAGLADTQYF. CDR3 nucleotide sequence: TGTGCCAGCAGCTACGGACTAGCGGGATTAGCAGATACGCAGTATTTT.